This note documents a single T cell receptor beta chain sequence. Using immunoSEQ multiplex PCR, the repertoire was profiled, and TCRdb retains in-frame clones only, with some absent. The sample consists of over 60,000 clones, roughly 93% of them appearing once. This sample was taken from a study of T cell changes during pregnancy in multiple sclerosis. Germline-derived CDR1 and CDR2 are SGHRS and YFSETQ. This CDR3 region has 14 residues. V was pared by 3 bases and J by 5 bases, with 7 bases of the junction left unmatched. The genes are TRBV5-1 and TRBJ2-7; TRBD1 matches at 8 bases. The sequencing used peripheral blood, collected in the first trimester of pregnancy. The clonotype was recovered from a female donor with multiple sclerosis, enrolled in a pregnancy study. CDR3 region: CASSSQGAWDEQYF. DNA of the CDR3: TGCGCCAGCAGCTCCCAGGGGGCCTGGGACGAGCAGTACTTC.